The rows below give T cell receptor beta chains drawn from one sample of a study of blood T cells in healthy people across ages. TCRdb re-called the 5' RACE reads with MiXCR, one entry per CDR3 protein. Of over 600,000 distinct CDR3 sequences in the sample, about 56% were seen once. Input material: blood. These receptors were collected from a man aged 35-49 years in good health. Both conserved end residues are part of each CDR3. The order of the fields is clone size, J gene, D gene, V gene, CDR3 protein, CDR3 DNA. A D gene is named only where the DNA matches it firmly. Where a row states a size, it is once, few, many or the class of an expanded clone; other rows omit it.

abundance: .
j_gene: TRBJ2-7
d_gene: .
v_gene: TRBV29-1
CDR3aa: CSVEDSPGPPTLYEQYF
CDR3nt: TGCAGCGTTGAAGACTCTCCAGGTCCACCGACCCTCTACGAGCAGTACTTC

abundance: few
j_gene: TRBJ2-1
d_gene: TRBD2
v_gene: TRBV7-2
CDR3aa: CASRVTGGAYNEQFF
CDR3nt: TGTGCCAGCAGGGTAACGGGGGGGGCTTACAATGAGCAGTTCTTC

abundance: .
j_gene: TRBJ2-3
d_gene: TRBD1
v_gene: TRBV20-1
CDR3aa: CSASPGTGGTDTQYF
CDR3nt: TGCAGTGCTAGCCCTGGGACAGGGGGCACAGATACGCAGTATTTT

abundance: .
j_gene: TRBJ2-1
d_gene: TRBD2
v_gene: TRBV24-1
CDR3aa: CATSDTGLAGYEQFF
CDR3nt: TGTGCCACCAGTGATACGGGACTAGCGGGATATGAGCAGTTCTTC

abundance: .
j_gene: TRBJ2-7
d_gene: TRBD2
v_gene: TRBV10-3
CDR3aa: CAISGTSGGENNEQYF
CDR3nt: TGTGCCATCAGTGGGACTAGCGGGGGGGAAAACAATGAGCAGTACTTC

abundance: .
j_gene: TRBJ1-1
d_gene: .
v_gene: TRBV6-4
CDR3aa: CASSDKQDTGLNTEAFF
CDR3nt: TGTGCCAGCAGTGACAAACAGGACACCGGCCTGAACACTGAAGCTTTCTTT

abundance: .
j_gene: TRBJ2-2
d_gene: .
v_gene: TRBV28
CDR3aa: CASSPNIPSGGELFF
CDR3nt: TGTGCCAGCAGTCCCAACATTCCTAGTGGCGGGGAGCTGTTTTTT

abundance: few
j_gene: TRBJ2-7
d_gene: .
v_gene: TRBV28
CDR3aa: CASREGPSVTGEQYF
CDR3nt: TGTGCCAGCAGGGAGGGTCCTAGCGTTACGGGCGAGCAGTACTTC

abundance: .
j_gene: TRBJ2-1
d_gene: .
v_gene: TRBV24-1
CDR3aa: CATSEPGPYLEEQFF
CDR3nt: TGTGCCACCAGTGAACCGGGACCATACCTGGAAGAGCAGTTCTTC

abundance: .
j_gene: TRBJ2-7
d_gene: TRBD2
v_gene: TRBV12-3/TRBV12-4
CDR3aa: CASSRPTSGSSYEQYF
CDR3nt: TGTGCCAGCAGCCGCCCGACTAGCGGGAGCTCCTACGAGCAGTACTTC

abundance: few
j_gene: TRBJ2-4
d_gene: .
v_gene: TRBV29-1
CDR3aa: CSVDGGTENIQYF
CDR3nt: TGCAGCGTTGACGGAGGGACAGAAAACATTCAGTACTTC

abundance: few
j_gene: TRBJ2-5
d_gene: .
v_gene: TRBV3-1
CDR3aa: CASSQTVTQETQYF
CDR3nt: TGTGCCAGCAGCCAGACAGTAACGCAAGAGACCCAGTACTTC